The next 3 T cell receptor beta chains were all read from a single sample in a study of T-cell reconstitution after alpha-beta-depleted transplantation in children. During its preparation, the TCRbeta library received unique molecular identifiers. TCRdb itself ran the PCR reads through MiXCR, one entry per CDR3 protein. Of about 29,000 distinct CDR3 sequences listed, under 8% are singletons. Specimen: PBMCs, mostly from graft donor cells, collected 180 days after TCRalphabeta/CD19-depleted stem cell transplant. These receptors were collected from a male patient aged 5 to 17 who had a stem cell transplant for acute myeloid leukemia, so the T cells may come from the graft donor.

At least ten counts were recorded for this clonotype. The chain carries TRBV24-1 and TRBJ2-5, with TRBD1 matching 7 bases. The V and J ends lost 5 bases and 5 bases, in that order; junction bases with no gene match: 10. Per germline, CDR1 KGHDR and CDR2 SFDVKD. CDR3 size: 15 residues. The CDR3 here is CATSGNRGIGETQYF. The CDR3 nucleotides are TGTGCCACCAGTGGGAACAGGGGTATTGGCGAGACCCAGTACTTC.

Sample share makes this clonotype medium-sized. The V call is TRBV9, the J call TRBJ1-1; the match to TRBD1 covers 7 bases. Germline V gene sequence: CDR1 SGDLS, CDR2 YYNGEE. V lost 4 bases, J lost 0 bases, and 9 bases stayed unmatched. The CDR3 covers 16 residues. The CDR3 coding sequence is TGTGCCAGCAGCCCTAAGGGACAGCACATGAACACTGAAGCTTTCTTT. This codes for CASSPKGQHMNTEAFF.

This rearrangement joins TRBV28 to TRBJ2-4, with D tentatively TRBD1 or TRBD2 (5 bases each). This CDR3 spans 16 amino acids. Deletions cut 10 bases from V and 9 bases from J, with 28 bases between. Germline lookup yields CDR1 MDHEN and CDR2 SYDVKM. CDR3 nucleotides: TGTGCCATGGGCCCGGGGCTTTCAGGGAGTAGAAGCATTCAGTACTTC. Its translation is CAMGPGLSGSRSIQYF.